These 13 T cell receptor beta chains were all obtained from the same sample, sequenced in a study of blood T cell repertoires in COVID-19. Only in-frame clones appear in the TCRdb table, and some are missing; sequencing was by immunoSEQ multiplex PCR. The table lists around 320,000 clones, just under 90% of them singletons, with around 10% in the top ten. The sample consisted of peripheral blood. All receptors derive from a woman younger than 45 with COVID-19, enrolled during active disease.

The chain combines TRBV3-1 (or the pseudogene TRBV3-2) with TRBJ2-2; a weak D match, TRBD2 (5 bases). The CDR3 is made up of 14 amino acids. The germline V and J ends were trimmed by 6 bases and 5 bases, with 13 bases remaining between them. Germline CDR1 LGHDT, CDR2 YNNKEL (reference sequence). The CDR3 spells CASRKTGSTGELFF. DNA for the CDR3: TGTGCCAGCAGGAAAACGGGGTCGACCGGGGAGCTGTTTTTT.

With respect to this clone: At one end, the junction sequence differs from germline, possibly due to a read error. Written as DNA, the CDR3 is TGTGCCAGCAGCCAAGACACAGGGGGCAACCAGCCCCAGCATTTT. Protein product: CASSQDTGGNQPQHF. The J gene is TRBJ1-5, the V gene TRBV4-2, with 9 bases aligning to TRBD1. This CDR3 spans 15 amino acids. Germline V CDR1 and CDR2: LGHNA, YNFKEQ.

This sequence joins TRBV30 and TRBJ1-2, with D unclear. Germline CDR1 and CDR2: GTSNPN and SVGIG (reference sequence). This CDR3 comprises 14 residues. V lost 0 bases and J 3 bases, leaving 11 bases between the germline ends. The CDR3 DNA is TGTGCCTGGAGTGTACGAGGGAATGACTATGGCTACACCTTC. Translation: CAWSVRGNDYGYTF.

The rearrangement uses TRBV7-9 and TRBJ2-5; 9 positions agree with TRBD1. This CDR3 contains 15 residues. Trimming took 4 bases from V and 5 from J; bases not matched to a gene: 8. CDR1 and CDR2 from the germline V gene are SEHNR and FQNEAQ (reference sequence). CDR3 in DNA: TGTGCCAGCAGCTATTGGACAGGGGTGGAGGAGACCCAGTACTTC. Translation: CASSYWTGVEETQYF.

A remark on this clone: This may be a read error: a much more frequent sequence differs by one nucleotide. The chain employs TRBV4-2 and TRBJ1-2, with 7 positions matching TRBD1. The CDR3 runs to 13 residues. In germline, CDR1 is LGHNA, CDR2 YNFKEQ. Losses at the gene ends were 4 bases for V and 3 bases for J; bases not matched to a gene: 2. CDR3 in DNA: TGTGCCAGCAGCCCCGACAGGGACTATGGCTACACCTTC. Protein: CASSPDRDYGYTF.

V is TRBV6-2 or TRBV6-3 and J is TRBJ1-3, with D hard to call. This CDR3 comprises 15 residues. Between the trimmed V and J ends, which lost 3 bases and 4 bases, there was a span of 13 bases. Germline assignment: CDR1 MNHEY and CDR2 SVGEGT. CDR3 amino acids: CASSYRGAVGNTIYF. CDR3 bases: TGTGCCAGCAGTTATCGAGGTGCGGTGGGAAACACCATATATTTT.

This chain uses TRBV29-1 with TRBJ1-1; no clear D gene. Trimming took off 7 bases at V and 5 bases at J, with 8 bases between the two ends. The CDR3 contains 10 residues. Per germline, CDR1 SQVTM and CDR2 ANQGSEA. CDR3 in amino acids: CSDSRTEAFF. DNA of the CDR3: TGCAGCGACAGCAGGACTGAAGCTTTCTTT.

Only one count was recorded for this clone. The rearrangement joins TRBV18 to TRBJ1-1, with D hard to call. Trimming cost V 6 bases and J 2 bases, with 16 bases left between them. The CDR3 contains 15 residues. CDR1 and CDR2 from the germline V gene are KGHSH and LQKENI. DNA for the CDR3: TGTGCCAGCTCCTCCACAGTTACAGATAACACTGAAGCTTTCTTT. Translating it yields CASSSTVTDNTEAFF. Full variable domain (rest looked up from reference TRBV18 and TRBJ1-1): NAGVMQNPRHLVRRRGQEARLRCSPMKGHSHVYWYRQLPEEGLKFMVYLQKENIIDESGMPKERFSAEFPKEGPSILRIQQVVRGDSAAYFCASSSTVTDNTEAFFGQGTRLTVV.

The chain is built from TRBV5-1 and TRBJ1-1; D is possibly TRBD1 (5 bases). Germline-derived CDR1 and CDR2 are SGHRS and YFSETQ. With 2 bases removed from V and 7 bases from J, the gap between germline ends came to 18 bases. CDR3 length equals 15 residues. The CDR3 reads CASSFDIRDSREAFF. CDR3 sequence (DNA): TGCGCCAGCAGCTTCGACATCAGGGACTCCCGTGAAGCTTTCTTT.

This clone was seen at least ten times. V and J are TRBV27 and TRBJ2-7; 10 bases map to TRBD1. Germline lookup yields CDR1 MNHEY and CDR2 SMNVEV (reference sequence). The J segment lost 5 bases and the V segment lost 8 bases, leaving 9 bases of the junction unmatched. This CDR3 contains 14 residues. In DNA, the CDR3 is TGTGCCAGCGCAGACAGGGGGCCTTTCGACGAGCAGTACTTC. It encodes CASADRGPFDEQYF.

In its sample, this clone was seen a few times. The V gene is TRBV3-1 (or the pseudogene TRBV3-2), the J gene TRBJ2-3; 13 bases agree with TRBD2. The germline CDR1 and CDR2 sequences are LGHDT and YNNKEL (reference sequence). The V and J ends lost 6 bases and 3 bases, in that order; junction bases with no gene match: 3. The CDR3 contains 15 residues. In DNA, the CDR3 is TGTGCCAGCAGACCACTAGCGGGGGGGACAGATACGCAGTATTTT. This codes for CASRPLAGGTDTQYF.

The chain is built from TRBV4-1 and TRBJ2-7; TRBD2 matches 10 bases. Trimming cost V 4 bases and J 4 bases; bases outside gene matches: 7. Per germline, CDR1 MGHRA and CDR2 YSYEKL. The CDR3 is made up of 15 amino acids. CDR3 in DNA: TGCGCCAGCAGCCCCGGACTAGCGGCAGCATACGAGCAGTACTTC. Translating gives CASSPGLAAAYEQYF.

This clone was seen a single time. CDR3 residues: CASSYSTGLHQPQHF. The CDR3 nucleotides read TGTGCCAGCAGTTACTCCACAGGGCTCCATCAGCCCCAGCATTTT. The rearrangement joins TRBV6-5 to TRBJ1-5; possibly TRBD1 for D (6 bases). In germline, CDR1 is MNHEY, CDR2 SVGAGI. V was clipped by 0 bases and J by 5 bases, with 11 bases between them. The CDR3 has 15 residues.